The clone carrying this T cell receptor beta chain has just one count. Using a J-beta primer mix together with a sample-barcoded 5' primer, a second PCR was run for roughly 6 to 12 cycles. TCRdb independently ran MiXCR on the 5' RACE reads; one entry per CDR3 protein. The sample yields under 950,000 distinct CDR3 sequences, around a fifth seen once. These data are taken from a study of blood T cells in healthy people across ages. At the level of the study: T cells yielded about one barcoded beta molecule per two cells through template switching.

Staff drew 9 to 10 milliliters of peripheral blood from each donor. The CDR3 runs to 17 residues. The V and J ends lost 6 bases and 0 bases respectively, with 20 bases between them. V is TRBV12-3 or TRBV12-4 and J is TRBJ1-2; a weak D match, TRBD1 (6 bases). Sample: blood. The sequence came from a man in his 70s in good health. CDR3 DNA: TGTGCCAGCAGCCTTGGACAGAGGTTTGTTTCTAACTATGGCTACACCTTC. Protein: CASSLGQRFVSNYGYTF.